The 32 T cell receptor beta chains presented below share a single source sample, sequenced in a study of OX40 agonist ivuxolimab in advanced cancers. The method was immunoSEQ multiplex PCR; TCRdb's version includes in-frame clones alone and lacks a portion of them. Of tens of thousands of clones listed, about 94% are singletons. Source: CD4+ or CD8+ T cells sorted from blood, taken in a trial of the OX40 agonist ivuxolimab. The receptors derive from an adult with an advanced solid tumor such as melanoma, head and neck, liver or kidney cancer.

The rearrangement joins TRBV21-1 to TRBJ2-4; TRBD1 is taken as the D call from the table, unchecked against the DNA. TRBV21-1 constitutes a pseudogene. The CDR3 loop spans 18 amino acids. This CDR3 is CASSKSGAGTGTLDIQYF. DNA of the CDR3: TGTGCCAGCAGCAAATCGGGAGCGGGGACAGGGACCTTGGACATTCAGTACTTC.

Written as DNA, the CDR3 is TGTGCCAGCAGCACCCGGGGTCGGAGCGACTACAATGAGCAGTTCTTC. Translating gives CASSTRGRSDYNEQFF. V usage is TRBV5-4 and J usage is TRBJ2-1; the D gene is possibly TRBD2 (5 bases). Trimming removed 4 bases at V and 3 bases at J, with 17 bases between. CDR3 length: 16 residues. Germline V CDR1 and CDR2: SGHNT, YYREEE (reference sequence).

This chain links TRBV27 with TRBJ1-1; 10 bases fit TRBD1. This CDR3 is 16 amino acids long. V lost 4 bases and J lost 1; bases outside the gene matches: 6. Germline V gene data show CDR1 as MNHEY and CDR2 as SMNVEV (reference sequence). CDR3 region: CASSSRTGGRNTEAFF. The CDR3, as DNA: TGTGCCAGCAGTTCCAGGACAGGGGGGAGGAACACTGAAGCTTTCTTT.

J is TRBJ1-5 and V is TRBV19; tentatively, D is TRBD1 (6 bases). Deletions cut 1 base from V and 4 bases from J, with 11 bases between. Germline V gives CDR1 LNHDA, CDR2 SQIVND (reference sequence). This CDR3 has 15 residues. In DNA form, the CDR3 reads TGTGCCAGTAGTATAGCAGGGGTAGTAAATCAGCCCCAGCATTTT. It codes for CASSIAGVVNQPQHF.

The V and J genes are TRBV30 and TRBJ2-2, with D possibly matching TRBD2 (5 bases). This CDR3 has 13 residues. In germline, CDR1 is GTSNPN, CDR2 SVGIG (reference sequence). V lost 4 bases to trimming and J lost 7 bases, with 13 bases between them. The CDR3 region is CAWTFLAGGELFF. DNA of the CDR3: TGTGCCTGGACCTTCCTAGCAGGCGGGGAGCTGTTTTTT.

The CDR3 bases are TGTGCCAGCAGGGGGGGGAGAGGCACAGATACGCAGTATTTT. Protein product: CASRGGRGTDTQYF. The chain uses TRBV2 and TRBJ2-3, with TRBD2 matching over 7 bases. The CDR3 length is 14 residues. CDR1 and CDR2 (germline): SNHLY, FYNNEI. With V trimmed by 6 bases and J by 1 base, 4 bases remained unmatched.

V and J are TRBV6-1 and TRBJ1-4; 7 bases fit TRBD1. This CDR3 spans 15 amino acids. The junction had 6 bases not matched to a gene; V was cut back by 8 bases and J by 0 bases. Germline-derived CDR1 and CDR2 are MNHNS and SASEGT. CDR3 in amino acids: CASAQGPTTNEKLFF. The CDR3 region has the DNA TGTGCCAGCGCACAGGGGCCCACAACTAATGAAAAACTGTTTTTT.

The chain joins TRBV9 to TRBJ2-3, with 7 bases that match TRBD1. The germline gives CDR1 SGDLS, CDR2 YYNGEE. V lost 4 bases, J lost 0 bases, and 5 bases stayed unmatched. The CDR3 runs 15 residues. In DNA, the CDR3 is TGTGCCAGCAGCCCGTCGACAGGGAGCACAGATACGCAGTATTTT. Protein sequence: CASSPSTGSTDTQYF.

V gene TRBV5-6 combines with J gene TRBJ2-2, with 7 positions matching TRBD1. Per germline, CDR1 SGHDT and CDR2 YYEEEE. Trimming removed 7 bases from V and 6 bases from J; junction bases left unmatched: 15. The CDR3 covers 16 residues. This CDR3 is CASSHGSLGGAGELFF. In nucleotides, the CDR3 is TGTGCCAGCTCCCATGGGAGTCTAGGGGGCGCCGGGGAGCTGTTTTTT.

CDR3 sequence reads: CASSLALSTDTQYF. For the CDR3, the DNA is TGTGCCAGCAGCTTGGCCCTGAGCACAGATACGCAGTATTTT. The chain is built from TRBV5-4 and TRBJ2-3; no clear D. The CDR3 is 14 amino acids. V lost 0 bases, J lost 0 bases, and 5 bases lay in between. CDR1 SGHNT and CDR2 YYREEE come from the germline V gene (reference sequence). The full variable domain, rest sourced from reference TRBV5-4 and TRBJ2-3, is ETGVTQSPTHLIKTRGQQVTLRCSSQSGHNTVSWYQQALGQGPQFIFQYYREEENGRGNFPPRFSGLQFPNYSSELNVNALELDDSALYLCASSLALSTDTQYFGPGTRLTVL.

The V and J genes are TRBV27 and TRBJ1-5; D ambiguous. Germline loops: CDR1 MNHEY, CDR2 SMNVEV (reference sequence). V was pared by 2 bases and J by 2 bases, with 7 bases between. This CDR3 has 14 residues. The CDR3 is CASSLREGNQPQHF. The CDR3 DNA reads TGTGCCAGCAGTTTACGCGAGGGCAATCAGCCCCAGCATTTT.

This clone was counted once. J is TRBJ2-7 and V is TRBV10-3; D tentatively reads TRBD1 or TRBD2 (7 bases each). V shed 5 bases and J shed 7 bases, with 27 bases lying between them. CDR3 length equals 17 residues. Germline-derived CDR1 and CDR2 are ENHRY and SYGVKD. The CDR3 loop is CAISPGGQNLILREQYF. The CDR3 nucleotides are TGTGCCATCAGTCCGGGGGGACAGAATCTTATTCTAAGGGAGCAGTACTTC.

The chain couples TRBV6-1 to TRBJ2-1, with 8 nucleotides matching TRBD1. Germline lookup yields CDR1 MNHNS and CDR2 SASEGT. The length of the CDR3 is 18 residues. J was trimmed by 4 bases and V by 2 bases; bases with no gene match: 13. CDR3 coding DNA: TGTGCCAGCAGTGAACTCCGGGACAGGTATTGGCCTTACAATGAGCAGTTCTTC. It encodes CASSELRDRYWPYNEQFF.

This clone appeared once. The rearrangement joins TRBV19 to TRBJ2-2; 7 nucleotides line up with TRBD2. The J segment lost 4 bases and the V segment lost 6 bases, leaving 8 bases of the junction unmatched. The CDR3 spans 15 residues. Germline CDR1 and CDR2: LNHDA and SQIVND (reference sequence). This chain's CDR3 is CASSTSASATGELFF. CDR3 DNA sequence: TGTGCCAGTAGCACTAGCGCCTCCGCCACCGGGGAGCTGTTTTTT.

The chain is built from TRBV15 and TRBJ2-1; no reliable D call. The germline V and J ends were trimmed by 1 base and 7 bases, with 11 bases remaining between them. Germline assignment: CDR1 LNHNV and CDR2 YYDKDF (reference sequence). This CDR3 has 14 residues. This chain's CDR3 is CATSRAGGVNEQFF. CDR3 nucleotide sequence: TGTGCCACCAGCAGAGCCGGCGGCGTTAATGAGCAGTTCTTC.

The chain joins TRBV6-5 to TRBJ1-1, with D unresolved. This CDR3 region has 14 residues. Trimming removed 6 bases at V and 1 base at J, with 12 bases between. Germline V gene sequence: CDR1 MNHEY, CDR2 SVGAGI. CDR3 residues: CASRPRRANTEAFF. CDR3 nucleotide sequence: TGTGCCAGCAGACCCCGACGGGCGAACACTGAAGCTTTCTTT.

The chain employs TRBV6-5 and TRBJ1-5; TRBD1 is a possible D gene (6 bases). Trimming shortened V by 6 bases and J by 4 bases, and 16 bases separated the two germline ends. The CDR3 has 15 amino acids. Germline loops: CDR1 MNHEY, CDR2 SVGAGI. The CDR3 sequence is CASRAQGGGNQPQHF. CDR3 sequence (DNA): TGTGCCAGCAGGGCCCAGGGAGGGGGTAATCAGCCCCAGCATTTT.

This chain links TRBV10-1 with TRBJ2-3, with D uncertain. There are 13 residues in the CDR3. The germline V gene has CDR1 WNHNN and CDR2 SYGVQD (reference sequence). The V gene lost 8 bases and the J gene lost 2 bases, with 11 bases spanning the gap. This chain's CDR3 is CASRNGFTDTQYF. CDR3 in DNA: TGCGCCAGCCGAAACGGGTTCACAGATACGCAGTATTTT.

Comment on this clone: Additional DNA sequences in this sample encode the identical CDR3. The chain has TRBV5-6 and TRBJ2-3, with 8 bases matching TRBD2. From germline, CDR1 is SGHDT and CDR2 YYEEEE. This CDR3 comprises 16 residues. V was clipped by 4 bases and J by 1 base; unmatched bases: 8. The chain's CDR3 is CASSLRGGQRTDTQYF. CDR3 sequence (DNA): TGTGCCAGCAGCCTCCGGGGGGGACAACGCACAGATACGCAGTATTTT.

The chain uses TRBV11-2 and TRBJ1-2; 9 bases are shared with TRBD1. In germline, CDR1 is SGHAT, CDR2 FQNNGV. Germline trimming cut 4 bases from V and 8 bases from J; bases unmatched to any gene: 11. The CDR3 consists of 15 residues. The CDR3: CASSSIPGQGRGYTF. The CDR3 DNA reads TGTGCCAGCAGCTCCATTCCGGGACAGGGACGCGGCTACACCTTC. Supplemented by reference TRBV11-2 and TRBJ1-2, the full variable domain reads EAGVAQSPRYKIIEKRQSVAFWCNPISGHATLYWYQQILGQGPKLLIQFQNNGVVDDSQLPKDRFSAERLKGVDSTLKIQPAKLEDSAVYLCASSSIPGQGRGYTFGSGTRLTVV.

This chain uses TRBV18 with TRBJ2-5; D possibly matches TRBD1 or TRBD2 (5 bases each). The germline V and J ends were trimmed by 7 bases and 5 bases, with 14 bases remaining between them. The CDR3 totals 13 residues. Germline CDR1 and CDR2: KGHSH and LQKENI. CDR3 in amino acids: CASLLIEGETQYF. CDR3 coding DNA: TGTGCCAGCTTGTTGATAGAGGGGGAGACCCAGTACTTC.

The V and J genes are TRBV7-2 and TRBJ1-4; TRBD1 agrees at 9 bases. The germline V gene encodes CDR1 SGHTA and CDR2 FQGNSA. V was clipped by 1 base and J by 5 bases; unmatched bases: 5. The CDR3 sequence is 16 residues long. The CDR3 protein is CASSLGYGQGNEKLFF. In nucleotides, the CDR3 is TGTGCCAGCAGCTTAGGTTACGGACAGGGGAATGAAAAACTGTTTTTT.

The J gene is TRBJ1-2, the V gene TRBV7-2; 8 nucleotides agree with TRBD1. The CDR3 consists of 13 residues. Trimming removed 5 bases from V and 8 bases from J; junction bases left unmatched: 7. The germline V gene has CDR1 SGHTA and CDR2 FQGNSA. The CDR3 coding sequence is TGTGCCAGCAGCCCTGGACAGGGAGGGGGCTACACCTTC. Its translation is CASSPGQGGGYTF.

Only one count was recorded for this clone. The chain carries TRBV6-5 and TRBJ1-3; D is uncertain. CDR3 length: 15 amino acids. Germline V lookup: CDR1 MNHEY, CDR2 SVGAGI. Trimming pared 2 bases from V and 0 bases from J, leaving 8 bases between. This CDR3 is CASSYGSSSGNTIYF. The CDR3 DNA reads as TGTGCCAGCAGTTACGGATCCAGCTCTGGAAACACCATATATTTT.

The chain links TRBV14 to TRBJ2-5; D gene unclear. Trimming stripped 1 base from V and 2 bases from J, with 8 bases between. The CDR3 runs to 14 residues. Per the germline V gene, CDR1 is SGHDN and CDR2 is FVKESK. The CDR3 region has the DNA TGTGCCAGCAGCCAAGGCACACTTCAAGAGACCCAGTACTTC. It translates to CASSQGTLQETQYF.

The chain couples TRBV9 to TRBJ2-7; 8 nucleotides line up with TRBD1. Germline values: CDR1 SGDLS, CDR2 YYNGEE. CDR3 size: 14 residues. V lost 3 bases to trimming and J lost 1 base; unmatched junction nucleotides: 3. The CDR3 region has the DNA TGTGCCAGCAGCGGGACAGGGCGGTCCTACGAGCAGTACTTC. It encodes CASSGTGRSYEQYF.

The CDR3 bases are TGTGCCAGCAGTCACGGACAGGGCGGAATCACTGAAGCTTTCTTT. Its translation: CASSHGQGGITEAFF. The chain has TRBV6-6 and TRBJ1-1; 8 nucleotides match TRBD1. The CDR3 is 15 residues long. The V gene's germline CDR1 is MNHNY and CDR2 SVGAGI (reference sequence). The ends lost 5 bases at V and 4 bases at J; junction bases unmatched: 9.

V gene TRBV7-8 combines with J gene TRBJ2-1; D unclear. Trimming stripped 3 bases from V and 3 bases from J, with 6 bases between. CDR3 size: 13 residues. Germline loops: CDR1 SGHVS, CDR2 FQNEAQ. The CDR3 region is CASSFPSYNEQFF. The CDR3 DNA reads as TGTGCCAGCAGCTTCCCAAGCTACAATGAGCAGTTCTTC.

The rearrangement links TRBV6-1 to TRBJ1-2; tentative D call: TRBD1 (5 bases). The CDR3 has 15 amino acids. CDR1 is MNHNS, CDR2 SASEGT, per germline. V was shortened by 3 bases and J by 6 bases, with 17 bases between the two germline ends. The CDR3 loop is CASSDSVGGENGYTF. The CDR3 DNA sequence: TGTGCCAGCAGTGATTCCGTCGGGGGGGAAAATGGCTACACCTTC.

The chain is built from TRBV19 and TRBJ2-1; D might be TRBD1 (7 bases). The V end was cut by 5 bases, the J end by 7 bases, with 15 bases between. The CDR3 is 14 amino acids. Germline V CDR1 and CDR2: LNHDA, SQIVND (reference sequence). CDR3 nucleotide sequence: TGTGCCAGTAGTTTGGGGTCAGGGGGGAATGAGCAGTTCTTC. It codes for CASSLGSGGNEQFF.

The rearrangement links TRBV2 to TRBJ2-2; D is unresolved. Trimming removed 7 bases from V and 8 bases from J, with 20 bases in between. CDR1 SNHLY and CDR2 FYNNEI come from the germline V gene. This CDR3 contains 15 residues. This CDR3 reads CASTQSGPDEGELFF. CDR3 nucleotides: TGTGCCAGCACCCAAAGTGGGCCGGACGAGGGGGAGCTGTTTTTT.

The V gene is TRBV2, the J gene TRBJ2-5, with a possible D match to TRBD1 (6 bases). Germline V gives CDR1 SNHLY, CDR2 FYNNEI. Trimming removed 1 base from V and 2 bases from J, with 11 bases in between. The CDR3 loop spans 15 amino acids. The CDR3 DNA reads TGTGCCAGCAGTGAAGGCAGGGGCCAACAAGAGACCCAGTACTTC. Translated: CASSEGRGQQETQYF.